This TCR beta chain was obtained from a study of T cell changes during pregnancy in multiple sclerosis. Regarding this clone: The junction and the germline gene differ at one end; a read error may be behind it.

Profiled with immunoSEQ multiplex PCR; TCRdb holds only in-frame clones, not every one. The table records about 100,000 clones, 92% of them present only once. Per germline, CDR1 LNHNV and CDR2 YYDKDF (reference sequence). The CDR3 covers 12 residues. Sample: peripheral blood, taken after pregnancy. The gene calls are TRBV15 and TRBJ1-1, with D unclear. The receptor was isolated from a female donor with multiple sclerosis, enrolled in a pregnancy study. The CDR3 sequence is CATSRANSEAFF. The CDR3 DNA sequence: TGTGCCACCAGCAGAGCCAACAGTGAAGCTTTCTTT.